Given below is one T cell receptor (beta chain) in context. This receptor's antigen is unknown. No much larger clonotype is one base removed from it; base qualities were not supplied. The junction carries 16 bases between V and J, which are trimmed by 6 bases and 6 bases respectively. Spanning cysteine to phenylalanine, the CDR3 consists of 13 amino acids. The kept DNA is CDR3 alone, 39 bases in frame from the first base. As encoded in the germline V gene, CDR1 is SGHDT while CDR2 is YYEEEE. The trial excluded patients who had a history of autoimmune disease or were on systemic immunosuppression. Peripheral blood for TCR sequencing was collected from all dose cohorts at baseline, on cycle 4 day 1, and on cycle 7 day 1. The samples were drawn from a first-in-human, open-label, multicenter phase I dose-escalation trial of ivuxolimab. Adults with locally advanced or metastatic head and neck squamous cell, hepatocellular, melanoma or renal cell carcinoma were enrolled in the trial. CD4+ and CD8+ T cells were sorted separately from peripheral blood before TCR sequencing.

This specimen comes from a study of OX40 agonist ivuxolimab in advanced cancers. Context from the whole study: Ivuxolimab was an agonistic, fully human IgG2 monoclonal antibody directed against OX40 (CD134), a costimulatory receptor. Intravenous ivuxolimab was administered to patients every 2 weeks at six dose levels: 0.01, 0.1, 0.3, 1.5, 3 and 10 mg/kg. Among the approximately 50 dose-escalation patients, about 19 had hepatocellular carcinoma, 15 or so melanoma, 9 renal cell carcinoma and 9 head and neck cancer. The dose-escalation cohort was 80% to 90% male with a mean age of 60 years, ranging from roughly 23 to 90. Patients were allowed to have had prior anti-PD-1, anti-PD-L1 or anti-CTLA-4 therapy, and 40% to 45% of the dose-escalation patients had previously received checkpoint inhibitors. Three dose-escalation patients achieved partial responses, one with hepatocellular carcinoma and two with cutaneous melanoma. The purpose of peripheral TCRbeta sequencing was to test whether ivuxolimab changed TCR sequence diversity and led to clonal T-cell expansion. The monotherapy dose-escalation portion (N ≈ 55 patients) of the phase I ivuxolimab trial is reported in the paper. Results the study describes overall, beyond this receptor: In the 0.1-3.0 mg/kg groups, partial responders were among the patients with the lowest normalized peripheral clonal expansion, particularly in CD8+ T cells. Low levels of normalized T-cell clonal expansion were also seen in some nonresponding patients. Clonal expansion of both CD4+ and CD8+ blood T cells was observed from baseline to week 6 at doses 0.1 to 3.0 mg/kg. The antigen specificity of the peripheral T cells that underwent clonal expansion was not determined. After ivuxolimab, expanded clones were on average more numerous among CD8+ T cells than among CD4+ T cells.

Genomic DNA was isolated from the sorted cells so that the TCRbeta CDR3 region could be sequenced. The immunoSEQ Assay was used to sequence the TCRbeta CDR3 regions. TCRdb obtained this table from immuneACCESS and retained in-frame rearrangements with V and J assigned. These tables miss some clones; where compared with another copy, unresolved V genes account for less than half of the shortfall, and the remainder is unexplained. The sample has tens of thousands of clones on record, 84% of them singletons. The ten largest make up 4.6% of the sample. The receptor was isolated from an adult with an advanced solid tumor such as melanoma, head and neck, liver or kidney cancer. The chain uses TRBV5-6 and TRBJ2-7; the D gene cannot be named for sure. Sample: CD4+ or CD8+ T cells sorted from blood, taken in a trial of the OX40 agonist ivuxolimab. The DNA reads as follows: TGTGCCAGCATACCCCCGTGGGGATCCGAGCAGTACTTC. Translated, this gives CASIPPWGSEQYF.